The 10 T cell receptor beta chains listed next were all sequenced from one sample in a study of blood T cell repertoires in COVID-19. TCRdb's table, derived via immunoSEQ multiplex PCR, lists solely in-frame clones and lacks some. The data show tens of thousands of clones, about 81% seen once. Specimen: peripheral blood. Receptors originate from a human donor in a cohort sampled during active COVID-19.

This CDR3 reads CASSSRGRYEQYF. CDR3 DNA sequence: TGTGCCAGCAGCTCTCGAGGGAGATACGAGCAGTACTTC. The rearrangement uses TRBV7-2 and TRBJ2-7; perhaps TRBD2 as D (5 bases). Germline V lookup: CDR1 SGHTA, CDR2 FQGNSA. V lost 4 bases and J 4 bases, leaving 11 bases between the germline ends. The length of the CDR3 is 13 residues.

The chain recombines TRBV7-2 with TRBJ2-1, with 8 bases identical to TRBD2. Per the germline V gene, CDR1 is SGHTA and CDR2 is FQGNSA. The CDR3 sequence is 14 residues long. V dropped 1 base and J dropped 8; count of bases not matched to a gene: 4. DNA for the CDR3: TGTGCCAGCAGCTTAGGAGCGGGAGTAGATGAGCAGTTCTTC. This codes for CASSLGAGVDEQFF.

The V and J genes are TRBV28 and TRBJ2-3, with 11 bases matching TRBD2. V lost 6 bases to trimming and J lost 5 bases; unmatched junction nucleotides: 7. Per the germline V gene, CDR1 is MDHEN and CDR2 is SYDVKM. The length of the CDR3 is 15 residues. Here the CDR3 DNA reads TGTGCCAGCAGAACTAGCGGGAGATGGGTAGATACGCAGTATTTT. Translated, it gives CASRTSGRWVDTQYF.

V gene TRBV6-4 combines with J gene TRBJ2-1; 9 bases line up with TRBD1. This CDR3 has 13 amino acids. Per the germline V gene, CDR1 is MRHNA and CDR2 is SNTAGT. The V and J ends lost 2 bases and 10 bases, in that order; junction bases with no gene match: 3. CDR3 sequence reads: CASSDHGQGEQFF. CDR3 DNA sequence: TGTGCCAGCAGTGACCACGGACAGGGGGAGCAGTTCTTC.

This sequence joins TRBV6-5 and TRBJ2-5; possible D gene TRBD2, 6 bases. The CDR3 length is 15 residues. V dropped 4 bases and J dropped 4 bases, with 16 bases sitting between them. Germline V gene sequence: CDR1 MNHEY, CDR2 SVGAGI. DNA of the CDR3: TGTGCCAGCAGTTTTCGCCGGGGGAAACGAGAGACCCAGTACTTC. It translates to CASSFRRGKRETQYF.

This clone was found a few times. V is TRBV18 and J is TRBJ2-2; D gene ambiguous. Germline CDR1 KGHSH, CDR2 LQKENI. This CDR3 spans 13 amino acids. Trimming took 6 bases from V and 1 from J, leaving 6 bases between them. CDR3 coding DNA: TGTGCCAGCTCTGTCATGAACACCGGGGAGCTGTTTTTT. This translates into CASSVMNTGELFF.

The rearrangement links TRBV5-1 to TRBJ2-3, with 10 bases identical to TRBD2. V lost 0 bases to trimming and J lost 0 bases; unmatched junction nucleotides: 1. The CDR3 has 16 amino acids. The germline V gene has CDR1 SGHRS and CDR2 YFSETQ. CDR3 bases: TGCGCCAGCAGCTTGGGTAGCGGGGGGAGCACAGATACGCAGTATTTT. Protein product: CASSLGSGGSTDTQYF.

This clone was seen a few times. The V call is TRBV7-8, the J call TRBJ2-3; TRBD2 matches 11 bases. V shed 3 bases and J 4 bases; nucleotides not matched to a gene: 3. This CDR3 has 15 residues. Germline CDR1 and CDR2: SGHVS and FQNEAQ. CDR3 sequence: CASSFIAGGADTQYF. DNA of the CDR3: TGTGCCAGCAGCTTTATAGCGGGAGGGGCAGATACGCAGTATTTT.

The chain carries TRBV7-8 and TRBJ2-1; a possible D gene is TRBD1 (5 bases). The CDR3 loop spans 18 amino acids. V was trimmed by 4 bases and J by 12 bases, leaving 31 bases between them. Germline assignment: CDR1 SGHVS and CDR2 FQNEAQ. The CDR3 spells CASSSLKWNAKRGGWQFF. In nucleotides, the CDR3 is TGTGCCAGCAGCTCCCTTAAGTGGAATGCGAAAAGGGGCGGTTGGCAGTTCTTC. Combining the CDR3 with reference TRBV7-8 and TRBJ2-1 gives the whole variable domain GAGVSQSPRYKVAKRGQDVALRCDPISGHVSLFWYQQALGQGPEFLTYFQNEAQLDKSGLPSDRFFAERPEGSVSTLKIQRTQQEDSAVYLCASSSLKWNAKRGGWQFFGPGTRLTVL.

This clone was found a few times. The rearrangement joins TRBV12-3 or TRBV12-4 to TRBJ2-1; a possible D gene is TRBD2 (6 bases). Trimming removed 5 bases at V and 9 bases at J, with 14 bases between. The CDR3 contains 13 residues. Here the CDR3 reads CASSRLGGVEQFF. The CDR3 nucleotides read TGTGCCAGCAGTCGACTCGGAGGGGTTGAGCAGTTCTTC.